This T cell receptor (beta chain) was observed in a study of blood T cell repertoires in COVID-19. Overall study context: Recovery among Cohort 3 donors was established by two negative PCRs, clearance, or symptom resolution.

In the original workflow: Reference gene primer amplification gave nucleated cell count estimates. Clones were sequenced by immunoSEQ multiplex PCR, and TCRdb holds only the in-frame ones, with some missing. V and J calls and clone size are as listed in that table; D and trimming were resolved from the DNA. Among 330,000 or so clones listed, approximately 89% were seen once. Germline V gene sequence: CDR1 SGHDN, CDR2 FVKESK. J was trimmed by 7 bases and V by 1 base; bases with no gene match: 10. This CDR3 comprises 16 residues. Membership in each cohort depended on participant-reported clinical history.

V is TRBV14 and J is TRBJ2-1; the match to TRBD2 covers 7 bases. The receptor's source is a man aged 40-50 years in a cohort exposed to, infected with or recovered from COVID-19 (not recorded which). Material: PBMCs or T cells enriched from blood (not recorded which). Here the CDR3 reads CASSQARGRVGNEQFF. CDR3 DNA: TGTGCCAGCAGCCAAGCTCGAGGGAGGGTTGGGAATGAGCAGTTCTTC. The complete variable domain, with remaining parts taken from reference TRBV14 and TRBJ2-1, reads EAGVTQFPSHSVIEKGQTVTLRCDPISGHDNLYWYRRVMGKEIKFLLHFVKESKQDESGMPNNRFLAERTGGTYSTLKVQPAELEDSGVYFCASSQARGRVGNEQFFGPGTRLTVL.